A selection of T cell receptor beta chains follows, all from one sample in a study of T-cell reconstitution after alpha-beta-depleted transplantation in children. From the PCR reads, TCRdb called clonotypes with MiXCR, one entry per CDR3 protein. Altogether hundreds of thousands of distinct CDR3 sequences are present, around 13% being singletons, with the ten largest covering roughly 0.84%. The specimen was PBMCs, collected before TCRalphabeta/CD19-depleted stem cell transplant. These receptor sequences come from a girl aged 2-10 years with congenital amegakaryocytic thrombocytopenia, due to receive a stem cell transplant. Both conserved end residues are part of each CDR3. The D gene is left open where the match is weak. Size tells how often a clone was seen (once, few, many) or the class of an expanded clone, and some rows leave it out.

TRBD1,few,TRBJ2-7,TRBV28,CASNPPGQGSSYEQYF,TGTGCCAGCAACCCTCCAGGACAGGGGAGCTCCTACGAGCAGTACTTC
-,few,TRBJ1-1,TRBV29-1,CSVQGNRPEAFF,TGCAGCGTACAGGGAAACCGGCCTGAAGCTTTCTTT
-,many,TRBJ1-5,TRBV12-3/TRBV12-4,CASSLGGPPVPQHF,TGTGCCAGCAGCCTGGGGGGCCCCCCGGTGCCCCAGCATTTT
TRBD2,many,TRBJ2-4,TRBV7-8,CASSSTGLVNIQYF,TGTGCCAGCAGCTCGACGGGACTAGTAAACATTCAGTACTTC
-,many,TRBJ2-7,TRBV5-1,CASSTVGQYYEQYF,TGCGCCAGCAGCACAGTCGGACAGTACTACGAGCAGTACTTC
-,many,TRBJ1-2,TRBV5-1,CASSVDGPRNYGYTF,TGCGCCAGCAGCGTGGACGGACCTCGTAACTATGGCTACACCTTC
TRBD1,few,TRBJ2-7,TRBV6-2/TRBV6-3,CASSPSWGTGIIYEQYF,TGTGCCAGCAGCCCCTCCTGGGGGACAGGGATTATCTACGAGCAGTACTTC
-,many,TRBJ2-2,TRBV12-3/TRBV12-4,CASTAGPGELFF,TGTGCCAGCACCGCCGGTCCCGGGGAGCTGTTTTTT
TRBD2,-,TRBJ2-1,TRBV27,CASSRGTTSYNEQFF,TGTGCCAGCAGCCGAGGGACTACCTCCTACAATGAGCAGTTCTTC
TRBD1,many,TRBJ1-2,TRBV29-1,CSGRTGGGGYTF,TGCAGCGGCAGGACAGGGGGAGGAGGCTACACCTTC
-,few,TRBJ1-2,TRBV7-9,CASSVPLRNGYTF,TGTGCCAGCAGTGTCCCCCTGCGAAACGGCTACACCTTC
TRBD2,few,TRBJ2-1,TRBV12-3/TRBV12-4,CASSSIERGLAREFF,TGTGCCAGCAGCTCTATCGAAAGGGGACTAGCGAGGGAGTTCTTC
-,few,TRBJ2-7,TRBV7-3,CASSLILSSEQYF,TGTGCCAGCAGCTTAATATTATCCAGCGAGCAGTACTTC
TRBD2,many,TRBJ2-3,TRBV7-9,CASSLVTSGRREVTQYF,TGTGCCAGCAGCTTAGTGACTAGCGGGAGGCGAGAGGTTACGCAGTATTTT
TRBD2,many,TRBJ2-7,TRBV30,CAWSGLAGVEQYF,TGTGCCTGGAGTGGGTTAGCGGGAGTCGAGCAGTACTTC
TRBD1,-,TRBJ2-7,TRBV11-2,CASSTSPRGRYYEQYF,TGTGCCAGCAGCACAAGCCCCAGGGGGCGATACTACGAGCAGTACTTC
-,once,TRBJ2-2,TRBV14,CASSQVVGGELFF,TGTGCCAGCAGCCAAGTTGTGGGCGGGGAGCTGTTTTTT
-,-,TRBJ2-5,TRBV7-8,CASRLTTETQYF,TGTGCCAGCAGACTAACGACGGAGACCCAGTACTTC
TRBD1,few,TRBJ2-7,TRBV20-1,CSARGPGQGPYEQYF,TGCAGTGCTAGAGGCCCGGGACAGGGGCCCTACGAGCAGTACTTC
-,-,TRBJ1-2,TRBV20-1,CSVPLQGSSNYGYPF,TGCAGTGTTCCCTTGCAGGGGTCCAGTAACTATGGCTACCCCTTC
-,-,TRBJ2-7,TRBV7-9,CASSPRWGRNYEQYF,TGTGCCAGCAGCCCGCGGTGGGGCAGAAACTACGAGCAGTACTTC
TRBD1,-,TRBJ2-2,TRBV5-5,CASSADRVTGELFF,TGTGCCAGCAGCGCCGACAGGGTAACCGGGGAGCTGTTTTTT
TRBD1,many,TRBJ1-5,TRBV20-1,CSAGQGGGSNQPQHF,TGCAGTGCAGGACAGGGCGGGGGCAGCAATCAGCCCCAGCATTTT
-,many,TRBJ1-2,TRBV7-2,CASSLDFSAGGGYTF,TGTGCCAGCAGCTTAGACTTTAGTGCGGGCGGCGGCTACACCTTC
-,few,TRBJ1-2,TRBV7-9,CASSSIYKGDYGYTF,TGTGCCAGCAGCTCGATCTACAAGGGCGACTATGGCTACACCTTC
-,few,TRBJ2-2,TRBV10-3,CAIRDYLDTGELFF,TGTGCCATCAGGGACTACCTGGACACCGGGGAGCTGTTTTTT
TRBD2,-,TRBJ2-1,TRBV5-1,CASSLVGTKQFF,TGCGCCAGCAGCTTGGTGGGGACTAAGCAGTTCTTC
-,many,TRBJ2-5,TRBV5-1,CASSLSRGRGETQYF,TGCGCCAGCAGCTTGTCTCGCGGAAGAGGAGAGACCCAGTACTTC
-,few,TRBJ1-1,TRBV27,CASSLRPIYTEAFF,TGTGCCAGCAGTTTAAGGCCCATCTACACTGAAGCTTTCTTT
TRBD2,-,TRBJ2-1,TRBV3-1,CASSPTGLAGVWGGGEQFF,TGTGCCAGCAGCCCTACGGGACTAGCGGGAGTCTGGGGTGGCGGTGAGCAGTTCTTC
TRBD1,few,TRBJ2-5,TRBV5-1,CASSSGQAQETQYF,TGCGCCAGCAGCTCCGGACAGGCCCAAGAGACCCAGTACTTC
TRBD2,-,TRBJ2-5,TRBV4-1,CASSRATRTSGIQETQYF,TGCGCCAGCAGCCGCGCTACCCGGACTAGCGGGATCCAAGAGACCCAGTACTTC